Shown below are 9 T cell receptor beta chains from a single sample sequenced in a study of cytomegalovirus exposure and HLA in healthy donors. The PCR made use of 60 Vbeta and 13 Jbeta primers. Data came from immunoSEQ multiplex PCR; TCRdb stores just in-frame clones and leaves some out. The table lists about 150,000 clones, around 73% of them singletons. Sequenced: PBMCs. The receptors were sampled from a woman under 30 in good health and CMV-seronegative.

The V call is TRBV29-1, the J call TRBJ1-3, with unresolved D. V shed 0 bases and J shed 0 bases, with 9 bases lying between them. The length of the CDR3 is 15 residues. From germline, CDR1 is SQVTM and CDR2 ANQGSEA. The CDR3 nucleotides are TGCAGCGTTGAAGATCACGGTGACTCTGGAAACACCATATATTTT. Amino acid sequence: CSVEDHGDSGNTIYF.

The CDR3 DNA sequence: TGTGCCAGCAGCAACCCGGGACAGGCCTACGAGCAGTACTTC. Translating it yields CASSNPGQAYEQYF. V gene TRBV14 combines with J gene TRBJ2-7, with TRBD1 matching 8 bases. The CDR3 spans 14 residues. Germline values: CDR1 SGHDN, CDR2 FVKESK. V lost 5 bases to trimming and J lost 2 bases; unmatched junction nucleotides: 5.

This clone was counted a few times. The gene calls are TRBV19 and TRBJ2-3; the match to TRBD2 covers 15 bases. This CDR3 spans 20 amino acids. CDR1 and CDR2 from the germline V gene are LNHDA and SQIVND (reference sequence). Unmatched junction bases numbered 9, after V lost 2 bases and J lost 0 bases. CDR3 coding DNA: TGTGCCAGTAGTATAAGTATAGGACTAGCGGGAGGGCCAAGCACAGATACGCAGTATTTT. The encoded protein is CASSISIGLAGGPSTDTQYF.

The chain employs TRBV2 and TRBJ2-7; tentative D call: TRBD2 (5 bases). Germline CDR1 and CDR2: SNHLY and FYNNEI. The CDR3 consists of 17 residues. V was pared by 5 bases and J by 0 bases, with 20 bases between. CDR3: CASSRLLDFSLSYEQYV. Written as DNA, the CDR3 is TGTGCCAGCAGTCGACTCTTGGACTTTTCACTCTCCTACGAGCAGTACGTC.

The chain couples TRBV5-6 to TRBJ2-5; TRBD2 might be the D (7 bases). Germline loops: CDR1 SGHDT, CDR2 YYEEEE. Trimming cost V 1 base and J 4 bases, with 11 bases left between them. CDR3 length: 14 residues. CDR3 loop: CASSLSGGRETQYF. CDR3 DNA: TGTGCCAGCAGCTTGTCGGGGGGCAGAGAGACCCAGTACTTC. Based on the CDR3 plus reference TRBV5-6 and TRBJ2-5, the full variable domain is DAGVTQSPTHLIKTRGQQVTLRCSPKSGHDTVSWYQQALGQGPQFIFQYYEEEERQRGNFPDRFSGHQFPNYSSELNVNALLLGDSALYLCASSLSGGRETQYFGPGTRLLVL.

This clone was detected a few times. The rearrangement joins TRBV5-6 to TRBJ1-5; D is uncertain. Trimming took 4 bases from V and 5 from J, leaving 13 bases between them. CDR1 is SGHDT and CDR2 is YYEEEE in the germline V gene. The CDR3 spans 14 residues. The CDR3 sequence: CASSPRGSHQPQHF. CDR3 DNA: TGTGCCAGCAGCCCACGAGGGAGCCATCAGCCCCAGCATTTT.

This clone was recorded only once. The chain joins TRBV6-1 to TRBJ2-2, with D perhaps TRBD1 (6 bases). V was clipped by 2 bases and J by 4 bases, with 14 bases between them. CDR3 length: 16 residues. Germline loops: CDR1 MNHNS, CDR2 SASEGT. The CDR3 bases are TGTGCCAGCAGTGAATTGCACAGGGCCAGCACCGGGGAGCTGTTTTTT. Its translation: CASSELHRASTGELFF.

The V and J genes are TRBV5-1 and TRBJ1-2; tentative D call: TRBD1 (5 bases). Germline CDR1 SGHRS, CDR2 YFSETQ. The CDR3 is 19 amino acids. V gave up 0 bases and J gave up 0 bases, with 21 bases separating them. The CDR3 DNA reads as TGCGCCAGCAGCTTGGACCCGGGTGGAGGGGCCTCAGCTAACTATGGCTACACCTTC. As protein: CASSLDPGGGASANYGYTF.

This chain connects TRBV5-1 to TRBJ1-4; possibly TRBD1 for D (6 bases). Germline V gives CDR1 SGHRS, CDR2 YFSETQ. The CDR3 loop spans 12 amino acids. Trimming took off 3 bases at V and 8 bases at J, with 8 bases between the two ends. CDR3 DNA: TGCGCCAGCAGCTCGCAGGGGGAAAAACTGTTTTTT. This encodes CASSSQGEKLFF.